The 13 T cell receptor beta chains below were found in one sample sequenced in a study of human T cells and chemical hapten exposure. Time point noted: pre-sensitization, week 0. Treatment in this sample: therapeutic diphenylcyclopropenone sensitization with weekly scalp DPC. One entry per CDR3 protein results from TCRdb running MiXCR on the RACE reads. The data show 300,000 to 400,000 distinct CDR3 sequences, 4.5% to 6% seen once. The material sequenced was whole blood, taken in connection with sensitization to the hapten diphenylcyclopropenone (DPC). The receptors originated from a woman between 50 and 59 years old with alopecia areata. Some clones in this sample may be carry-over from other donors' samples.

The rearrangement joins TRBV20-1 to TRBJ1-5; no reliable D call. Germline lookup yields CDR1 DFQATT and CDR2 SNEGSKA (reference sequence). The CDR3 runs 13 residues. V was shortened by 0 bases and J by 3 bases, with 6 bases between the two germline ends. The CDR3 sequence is CSARDRANQPQHF. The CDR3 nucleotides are TGCAGTGCTAGAGATAGGGCCAATCAGCCCCAGCATTTT.

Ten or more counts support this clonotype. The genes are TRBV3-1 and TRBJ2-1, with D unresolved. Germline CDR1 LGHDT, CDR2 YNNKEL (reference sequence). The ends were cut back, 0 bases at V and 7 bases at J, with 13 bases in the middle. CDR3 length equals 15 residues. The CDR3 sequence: CASSQDIATPNEQFF. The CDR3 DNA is TGTGCCAGCAGCCAAGATATCGCCACGCCGAATGAGCAGTTCTTC.

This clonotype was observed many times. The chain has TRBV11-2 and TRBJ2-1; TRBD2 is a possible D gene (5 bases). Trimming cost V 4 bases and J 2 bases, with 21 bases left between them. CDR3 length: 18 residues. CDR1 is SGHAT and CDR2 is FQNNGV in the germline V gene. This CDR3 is CASSSLKRLRRPYNEQFF. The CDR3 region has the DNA TGTGCCAGCAGCTCTTTAAAGAGATTAAGGAGGCCCTACAATGAGCAGTTCTTC.

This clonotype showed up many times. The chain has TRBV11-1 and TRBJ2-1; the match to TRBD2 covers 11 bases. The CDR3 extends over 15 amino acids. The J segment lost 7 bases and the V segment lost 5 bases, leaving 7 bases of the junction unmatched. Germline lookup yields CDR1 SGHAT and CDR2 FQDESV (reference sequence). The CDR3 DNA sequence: TGTGCCAGCAGCGTTAGCGGGGGGGCAGCTAATGAGCAGTTCTTC. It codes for CASSVSGGAANEQFF.

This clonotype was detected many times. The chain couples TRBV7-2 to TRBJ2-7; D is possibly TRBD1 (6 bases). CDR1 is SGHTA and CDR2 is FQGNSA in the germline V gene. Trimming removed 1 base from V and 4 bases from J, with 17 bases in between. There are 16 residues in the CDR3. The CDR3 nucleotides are TGTGCCAGCAGCTTAGGAGGGAGACAGGAATCATACGAGCAGTACTTC. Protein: CASSLGGRQESYEQYF.

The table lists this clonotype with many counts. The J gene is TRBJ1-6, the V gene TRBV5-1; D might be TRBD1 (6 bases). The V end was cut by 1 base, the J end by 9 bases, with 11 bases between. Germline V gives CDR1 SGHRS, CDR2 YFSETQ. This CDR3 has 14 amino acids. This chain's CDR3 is CASSLSGVGSPLHF. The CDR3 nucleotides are TGCGCCAGCAGCTTGTCAGGGGTCGGTTCACCCCTCCACTTT.

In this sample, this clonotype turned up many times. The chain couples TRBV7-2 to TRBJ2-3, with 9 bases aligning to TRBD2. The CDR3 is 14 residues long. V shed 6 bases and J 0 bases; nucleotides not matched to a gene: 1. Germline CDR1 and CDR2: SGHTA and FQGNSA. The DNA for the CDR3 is TGTGCCAGCAGGGCGGGAGGGAGCACAGATACGCAGTATTTT. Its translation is CASRAGGSTDTQYF. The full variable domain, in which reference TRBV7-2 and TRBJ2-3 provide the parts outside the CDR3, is GAGVSQSPSNKVTEKGKDVELRCDPISGHTALYWYRQSLGQGLEFLIYFQGNSAPDKSGLPSDRFSAERTGGSVSTLTIQRTQQEDSAVYLCASRAGGSTDTQYFGPGTRLTVL.

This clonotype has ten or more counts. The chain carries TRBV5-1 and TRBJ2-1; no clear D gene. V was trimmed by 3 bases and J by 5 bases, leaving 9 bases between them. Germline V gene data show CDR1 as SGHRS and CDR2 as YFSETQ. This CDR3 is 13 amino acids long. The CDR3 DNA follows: TGCGCCAGCAGCTCACTACAGAACAATGAGCAGTTCTTC. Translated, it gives CASSSLQNNEQFF.

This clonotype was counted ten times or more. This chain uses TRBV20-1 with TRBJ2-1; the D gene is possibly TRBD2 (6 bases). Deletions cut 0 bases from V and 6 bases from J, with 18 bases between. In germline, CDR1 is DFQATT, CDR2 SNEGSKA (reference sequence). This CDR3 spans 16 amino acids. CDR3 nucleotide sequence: TGCAGTGCTAGAGAGTACCGGGACTTGCTTACCAATGAGCAGTTCTTC. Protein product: CSAREYRDLLTNEQFF.

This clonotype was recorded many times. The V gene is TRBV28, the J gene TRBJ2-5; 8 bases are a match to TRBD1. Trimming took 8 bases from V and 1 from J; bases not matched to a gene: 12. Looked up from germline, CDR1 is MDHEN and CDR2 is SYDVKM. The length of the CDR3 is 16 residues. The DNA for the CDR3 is TGTGCCAGCGCCGCTCCCCCGACAGGGGTCCAAGAGACCCAGTACTTC. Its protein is CASAAPPTGVQETQYF.

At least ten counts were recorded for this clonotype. The CDR3 reads CASSVAGGRRNEQFF. CDR3 nucleotides: TGTGCCAGCAGCGTAGCGGGAGGGCGGAGGAATGAGCAGTTCTTC. J is TRBJ2-1 and V is TRBV28, with 11 bases that match TRBD2. V trimming: 6 bases; J trimming: 7 bases; junction bases outside the gene matches: 8. Germline V gene data show CDR1 as MDHEN and CDR2 as SYDVKM. The CDR3 contains 15 residues.

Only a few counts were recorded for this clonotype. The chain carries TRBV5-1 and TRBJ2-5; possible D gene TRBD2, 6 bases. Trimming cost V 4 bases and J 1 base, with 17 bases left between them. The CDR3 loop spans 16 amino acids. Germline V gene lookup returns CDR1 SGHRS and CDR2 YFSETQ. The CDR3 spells CASSAGRKAGQETQYF. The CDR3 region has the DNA TGCGCCAGCAGCGCGGGACGGAAAGCGGGCCAAGAGACCCAGTACTTC.

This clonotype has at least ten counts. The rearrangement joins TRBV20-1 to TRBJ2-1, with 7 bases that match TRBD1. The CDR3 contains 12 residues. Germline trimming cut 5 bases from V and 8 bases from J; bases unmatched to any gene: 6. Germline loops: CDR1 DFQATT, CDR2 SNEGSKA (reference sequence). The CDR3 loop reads CSAADQGDEQFF. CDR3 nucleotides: TGCAGTGCTGCGGACCAGGGGGATGAGCAGTTCTTC.